This T cell receptor (beta chain) was sequenced in a study of brain T cells in children with intractable seizures (dated by TCRdb to the early 2020s). Concerning the study at large: Resected brain tissue from 53 pediatric epilepsy surgery cases was first screened for immune gene transcripts using a NanoString immunology panel. Among the approximately twelve selected surgery cases, pre-surgery blood was additionally sequenced for eight, leaving four cases with brain tissue only. Findings and caveats that apply to the study as a whole: Because pre- and post-surgery blood were sequenced to different depths, clones absent from the pre-surgery sample may reflect undersampling. Viral specificity was inferred only from CDR3 sequence similarity, and patients' HCMV serostatus was unknown.

The meaning of the sample's time point label: resected brain tissue, or blood drawn just prior to surgery. The surgery cases with the highest brain T cell transcript signatures were chosen for TCR beta chain sequencing of brain tissue, and also of blood when blood was available. Before surgery, the patients had been given at least one anti-epileptic drug. TCR-sequenced patients were children with drug-resistant epilepsy due to tuberous sclerosis complex, focal cortical dysplasia, Rasmussen encephalitis or hemimegalencephaly. The blood samples were collected right before the epilepsy surgery. The Monarch genomic DNA purification kit was used to extract bulk genomic DNA from unsorted brain tissue and from whole blood. About this clone itself: The antigen it binds to is not known. Base-call qualities are not available, and no considerably larger clone is one nucleotide away.

V drops 0 bases and J drops 3 bases, leaving 15 bases in between. The CDR3 runs 16 amino acids, cysteine and phenylalanine included. The read is trimmed to its CDR3 DNA, 48 bases read in frame from base 1. For CDR1 and CDR2, the germline V gene lists MNHNS and SASEGT. The immunoSEQ assay was used to generate TCR beta chain sequences from genomic DNA. The published analysis was carried out like this. CDR3 sequences not starting with the conserved framework cysteine at position 104 were manually removed. To get clonality, the normalized Shannon's Diversity Index was subtracted from one, giving values from 0 (maximal diversity) to 1 (oligoclonal). Chi-squared comparison-of-proportions tests assessed whether the same CDR3 differed in frequency between samples, such as brain versus blood. Public clonotypes were found by searching immuneACCESS, and the VDJdb browser was used to assess similarity to known antiviral clonotypes. Imported from immuneACCESS, the table was reduced by TCRdb to in-frame sequences with V and J called. These copies leave out some clones; in studies compared against another copy, an unresolved V gene accounts for under half, and the cause of the remainder is not known. The V and J calls and clone size were taken over from that table, and D and trimming were inferred from the DNA. Across this sample there are roughly 23,000 clones, with 94% seen only once. In total, the top ten clones hold about 6.8% of the sample.

The TCR originated in a boy aged 5-17 years with focal cortical dysplasia and intractable seizures. The sample in question was peripheral blood, obtained at surgery. The V gene is TRBV6-1 and the J gene is TRBJ2-7; the D segment could be TRBD1, given 7 matching bases. In nucleotide form, the sequence is TGTGCCAGCAGTGAAGCATGGGGGGACAGCCGCTACGAGCAGTACTTC. Its protein product is CASSEAWGDSRYEQYF.